This entry concerns a single T cell receptor (beta chain). Antigen unknown. This sample was taken from a study of cytomegalovirus exposure and HLA in healthy donors. General study findings and limits: Per a later analysis, about 17,000 TCR beta sequences showed association with HLA alleles at 0.05 false discovery rate.

Trimming shortened V by 2 bases and J by 4 bases, and 11 bases separated the two germline ends. The CDR3 totals 14 residues. Germline CDR1 reads SGHDN; CDR2 reads FVKESK. Amplification used 60 Vbeta primers and 13 Jbeta primers. Clones were read by immunoSEQ multiplex PCR, and TCRdb kept only the in-frame ones, dropping some. The sample carries around 200,000 clones, around three quarters recorded once. The chain recombines TRBV14 with TRBJ1-1, with D possibly being TRBD1 (6 bases). The sample taken for sequencing was PBMCs. The TCR comes from a woman aged 25 to 45 in good health and CMV-seropositive. The CDR3 DNA sequence: TGTGCCAGCAGCCAACTGACAGGAGGCACTGAAGCTTTCTTT. Translated, it gives CASSQLTGGTEAFF.